This record concerns one TCR beta chain sequence. What it binds is not known. Data came from immunoSEQ multiplex PCR; TCRdb stores just in-frame clones and leaves some out. The profile shows 5,500 to 7,500 clones, about 90% of them singletons. Germline V gene sequence: CDR1 LNHNV, CDR2 YYDKDF (reference sequence). Germline trimming cut 4 bases from V and 3 bases from J; bases unmatched to any gene: 4. This CDR3 region has 14 residues. The sample comes from a study of T cells and Merkel cell carcinoma outcomes. Notes on the study in general: Reportedly, T-cell repertoire with density predicts Merkel cell carcinoma outcomes.

The TCR was taken from a human donor with Merkel cell carcinoma. The chain combines TRBV15 with TRBJ2-3; TRBD1 agrees at 7 bases. The sample taken for sequencing was tumor tissue from Merkel cell carcinoma. The DNA of the CDR3 is TGTGCCACCAGCACACAGGGGTCTACAGATACGCAGTATTTT. Protein product: CATSTQGSTDTQYF.